This T cell receptor beta chain is from a study of CD8+ T cells in alopecia areata. Extracted RNA was reverse transcribed, and the resulting cDNA served as sequencing template. Assay used: immunoSEQ multiplex PCR; TCRdb lists only in-frame clones, some missing. The sample contains some 150,000 clones, around three fifths of which appear only once. Whole-study findings and limits: Besides other cells, scalp samples also yield sequences of resident alphabeta T cells from normal skin.

The CDR3 is 13 residues long. Between the trimmed V and J ends, which lost 6 bases and 5 bases, there was a span of 11 bases. Germline V gene sequence: CDR1 SQVTM, CDR2 ANQGSEA. Remarks on this clone: Its antigen is unknown.

Sample: CD4+ T cells sorted from blood, taken at week 0. This TCR derives from a human donor with alopecia areata. The rearrangement uses TRBV29-1 and TRBJ1-6, with D possibly being TRBD1 (6 bases). The CDR3 DNA follows: TGCAGCGTCAGGGGACGGAATAATTCACCCCTCCACTTT. This gives the protein CSVRGRNNSPLHF.